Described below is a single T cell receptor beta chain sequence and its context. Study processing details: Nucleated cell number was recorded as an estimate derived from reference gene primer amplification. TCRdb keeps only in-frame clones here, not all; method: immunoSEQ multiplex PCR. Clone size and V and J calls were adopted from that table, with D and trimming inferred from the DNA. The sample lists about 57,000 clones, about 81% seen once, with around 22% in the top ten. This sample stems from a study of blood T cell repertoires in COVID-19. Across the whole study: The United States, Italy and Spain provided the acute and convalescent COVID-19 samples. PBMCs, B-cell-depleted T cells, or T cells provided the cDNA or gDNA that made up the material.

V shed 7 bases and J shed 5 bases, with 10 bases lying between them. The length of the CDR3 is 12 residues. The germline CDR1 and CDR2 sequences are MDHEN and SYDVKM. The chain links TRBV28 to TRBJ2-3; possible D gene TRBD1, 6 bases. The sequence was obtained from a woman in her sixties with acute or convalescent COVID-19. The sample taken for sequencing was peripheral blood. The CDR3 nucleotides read TGTGCCAGCACTTCAGGGGTAGATACGCAGTATTTT. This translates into CASTSGVDTQYF.